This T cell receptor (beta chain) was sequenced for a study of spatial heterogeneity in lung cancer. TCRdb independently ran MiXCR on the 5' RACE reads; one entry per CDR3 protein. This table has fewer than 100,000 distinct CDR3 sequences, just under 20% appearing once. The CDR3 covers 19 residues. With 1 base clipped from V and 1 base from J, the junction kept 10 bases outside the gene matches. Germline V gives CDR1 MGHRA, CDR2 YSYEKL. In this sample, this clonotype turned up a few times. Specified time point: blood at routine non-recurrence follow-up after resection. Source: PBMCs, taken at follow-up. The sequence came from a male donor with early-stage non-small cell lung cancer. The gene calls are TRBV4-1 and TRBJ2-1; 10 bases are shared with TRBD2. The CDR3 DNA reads TGCGCCAGCAGCCAAGCCTTCGGGACTAGCGTCCCTTCCTACAATGAGCAGTTCTTC. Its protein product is CASSQAFGTSVPSYNEQFF.